Detailed here is one TCR beta chain. Clones were read by immunoSEQ multiplex PCR, and TCRdb kept only the in-frame ones, dropping some. Of fewer than 150,000 clones listed, 80% to 95% were seen once; the top ten hold 2% to 2.5%. This sample is part of a study of control samples from healthy donors and cancer patients. Germline V gives CDR1 SGHDN, CDR2 FVKESK. Unmatched junction bases numbered 1, after V lost 4 bases and J lost 3 bases. The CDR3 extends over 13 amino acids. The clonotype was recovered from a man between 18 and 35 years old in good health. The chain links TRBV14 to TRBJ2-5; 8 nucleotides match TRBD2. Material: blood. The CDR3 is CASSPRGEETQYF. The CDR3 DNA is TGTGCCAGCAGCCCGCGGGGGGAAGAGACCCAGTACTTC. The full variable domain, with the rest looked up from reference TRBV14 and TRBJ2-5, is EAGVTQFPSHSVIEKGQTVTLRCDPISGHDNLYWYRRVMGKEIKFLLHFVKESKQDESGMPNNRFLAERTGGTYSTLKVQPAELEDSGVYFCASSPRGEETQYFGPGTRLLVL.